In its sample, the clone carrying this TCR beta chain was seen a few times. Then a second PCR, running about 6 to 12 cycles, was carried out with a sample-barcoded 5' primer and a J-beta primer mix. TCRdb re-called the 5' RACE reads through MiXCR, storing one row per CDR3 protein. The sample records approximately 940,000 distinct CDR3 sequences, around 48% being singletons. This entry belongs to a study of blood T cells in healthy people across ages. Study background: About one barcoded TCR beta cDNA was captured per two T cells.

V was cut by 6 bases and J by 4 bases, with 9 bases left in between. Germline V gene sequence: CDR1 ENHRY, CDR2 SYGVKD. The CDR3 is 12 residues long. J is TRBJ2-5 and V is TRBV10-3, with a possible D match to TRBD2 (5 bases). The clonotype comes from a young man in good health. Input material: blood. CDR3 nucleotide sequence: TGTGCCATCAGCCCGGGATTAGAGACCCAGTACTTC. Translation gives CAISPGLETQYF.